This T cell receptor beta chain stems from a study of Graves' ophthalmopathy and Graves' hyperthyroidism. Study-level results: Among thyroid clonotypes expanded above 0.001 frequency, most also appeared in blood. In predicting ophthalmopathy progression, the model reached 70.59% sensitivity and 72.22% specificity.

RNA served as the template for amplifying TCR beta CDR3 regions. Second-round multiplex PCR came after first-round RT-PCR with HTBI primers. One entry per CDR3 protein, called by TCRdb with MiXCR from the multiplex PCR reads. The sample shows 500,000 to 700,000 distinct CDR3 sequences, about a fifth of them seen only once. V was shortened by 0 bases and J by 4 bases, with 15 bases between the two germline ends. The CDR3 length is 15 residues. Per germline, CDR1 DFQATT and CDR2 SNEGSKA (reference sequence). Hyperthyroidism was classified as stable if no ophthalmopathy occurred within 18 months of follow-up. Newly diagnosed, the hyperthyroidism patients had under 2 months' duration and were aged 18 to 65. This clonotype was counted ten times or more. The antigen is undetermined.

The J gene is TRBJ2-5, the V gene TRBV20-1; D tentatively fits TRBD1 or TRBD2 (6 bases each). The sequencing sample was made of peripheral blood. The TCR comes from a young woman with stable Graves' hyperthyroidism. Some clones in this sample may be carry-over from other donors' samples. The CDR3 DNA sequence: TGCAGTGCTAGAGATAGGGGGGTTCTTGGAGAGACCCAGTACTTC. It yields the protein CSARDRGVLGETQYF.